This record covers a single T cell receptor (beta chain). Its antigen remains unidentified. Base qualities are missing; no much larger clone stands one base away. This entry belongs to a study of molecular identifiers for immune sequencing clone quantification (dated 2018 in TCRdb). In terms of the full investigation: In a replicate experiment, RNA from roughly 20,000 or 100,000 naive CD8 T cells was split into five aliquots, four of which were sequenced. CD8 T cells were used in a methods study to benchmark molecular-identifier clustering-based TCR repertoire sequencing (MIDCIRS) and TCR RNA copy counting.

Overall results and qualifications from the work: The naive libraries included spiked-in Jurkat TCR RNA (more than nine copies' worth), and this Jurkat TCR RNA is not part of the donor repertoire. Even against a background of one million naive CD8 T cells, spiked-in Jurkat TCR RNA amounting to a single cell's worth was reported to be detectable. Modeling gave roughly 3 recovered TCR RNA copies per cell versus about 10 by digital PCR, implying around 31% capture efficiency. When barcode sub-clustering was left out, chimeric consensus sequences inflated TCR diversity, with chimeras reaching as high as 47%. Highly expanded clone sizes could be underestimated because identical TCR molecules may share a barcode. In CMV-specific effector cells, clones with more than 20 RNA copies accounted for over 97% of molecules, whereas in naive cells such clones accounted for under 1%.

Libraries of naive CD8 T cells were built from anywhere between about 17,000 and 1,000,000 sorted cells, with 10%, 30% or 50% of the purified RNA used. Naive CD8 T cells, defined as CD8+CD4-CCR7+CD45RA+, were FACS-sorted into RLT Plus buffer on a BD FACSAria II. Detection sensitivity was tested by spiking Jurkat RNA equal to roughly ten TCR copies' worth into samples containing 20,000-1,000,000 naive CD8 T cells. CD8 T cells were enriched with RosetteSep CD8+ T Cell Enrichment Cocktail and Ficoll-Paque, followed by ACK red cell lysis. Taken from cysteine to phenylalanine, the CDR3 has 14 residues. Of all the DNA, just the CDR3 is kept, 42 bases in frame from base 1. From a lookup of the germline V gene, CDR1 and CDR2 are MNHEY and SVGAGI. Trimming takes 5 bases off V and 3 bases off J; junction bases not matched to a gene: 5. Library prep was done by PCR. Instrument used: NextSeq 500. Bulk TCR libraries were generated as previously described, with the TCR primers listed in Table S5 used. The Qiagen AllPrep DNA/RNA kit was used to purify total RNA. Before analysis, reads from multiple sequencing runs of one library were combined. As for the authors' bioinformatics: Only reads with exact TCR constant sequence were kept, trimmed to 150 nt, and grouped by their 12-nt molecular barcodes. Reads within each barcode group were sub-clustered using a 15% Levenshtein threshold, and quality-weighted consensus sequences were constructed for each RNA molecule. Non-functional sequences were excluded, and lower-count sequences lying one edit away from another sequence were also excluded. Based on fitting two negative binomial distributions, any barcode sub-cluster with under 20% of the maximum read count was discarded. TCRdb reworked the public reads: Q25 trimming with fastp, MiXCR clone assembly, productive beta chains retained. Every CDR3 protein is listed once, alongside the most common genes and DNA of its rows. What appears here as the V and J calls and clone size reflects TCRdb's work, not the paper's. The sample table lists about 630,000 distinct CDR3 sequences, roughly 25% of them with a count of one. 0.75% to 0.8% of the sample is in the top ten clones.

Sequencing input: naive CD8+ T cells from blood, with Jurkat cell RNA spiked in. The sample's cell subset or site label, in plain terms: FACS-sorted CD8+CD4-CCR7+CD45RA+ naive T cells. The sequence is built from TRBV6-5 and TRBJ2-7; 9 central nucleotides agree with TRBD1. The TCR was taken from a human donor in good health. Some libraries in this study had Jurkat cell RNA spiked in. The bases are TGTGCCAGCAGTGCCGGGACAGGGATCTACGAGCAGTACTTC. It encodes CASSAGTGIYEQYF.